This T cell receptor beta chain was sequenced for a study of cytomegalovirus exposure and HLA in healthy donors. The PCR employed 60 Vbeta primers together with 13 Jbeta primers. Measured with immunoSEQ multiplex PCR; TCRdb has only the in-frame clones, and not every one. This sample's clone table lists around 50,000 clones. Findings of the study overall: Most TCR sequences were rare, but some public TCRs occurred in many donors. For cytomegalovirus status, the classifier reportedly gave diagnoses with high specificity and sensitivity. Later on, an analysis tied 18,000 or so TCR beta sequences to HLA alleles at 0.05 false discovery rate.

The ends were cut back, 2 bases at V and 4 bases at J, with 14 bases in the middle. This CDR3 is built from 16 residues. CDR1 and CDR2 (germline): MNHNS, SASEGT. Comments on this clone: What it binds is not known.

The chain joins TRBV6-1 to TRBJ1-4; no firm D call. This sequence originates from a woman aged 45-65 years in good health and CMV-seropositive. Sequenced input: PBMCs. The CDR3 DNA reads as TGTGCCAGCAGTGAACTGGGCGGGGTTGATAATGAAAAACTGTTTTTT. This encodes CASSELGGVDNEKLFF.